This TCR beta chain comes out of a study of shared clonotypes between healthy human individuals (dated by TCRdb to 2020 to 2021). Background for the entire study: The cohort included three men and a couple of women between 18 and 49 years of age. To estimate repertoire size and how much clonotypes are shared between individuals, the study performed deep sequencing of blood TCR repertoires from roughly five healthy adults. Per donor, leukapheresis produced somewhere between about 0.94 and 9 billion PBMCs. Different laboratories and diverse techniques were used to prepare libraries and sequence TCR repertoires, to increase sequencing depth and limit assay-specific biases. For each donor, three plates each were used for CD4 naive and CD4 memory, two plates were used for CD8 naive, and one plate was used for CD8 memory.

Using the deep immunoSEQ assay, multiplex PCR amplified TCR CDR3 regions from genomic DNA. Genomic DNA extracted from each cell subset was distributed evenly over all wells of several immunoSEQ 96-well plates, and each plate served as one replicate. For sorted subsets, about 220 ng of genomic DNA, equivalent to some 33,000 T cell genomes, went into each replicate PCR. Purified libraries were quantified with a Qubit 3.0 fluorometer, sized on a Bioanalyzer 2100, and re-quantified with the KAPA Library Quantification kit. Each immunoSEQ 96-well plate was sequenced on its own single-read 150-cycle Illumina NextSeq 550 flow cell. In the original analysis: Because only junctional sequences without quality scores were contained in the immunoSEQ output, filtering matching that applied to full-length reads could not be performed. Sequences were annotated with PyIR, a Python wrapper for IgBLAST v1.9, and V/J genes and CDR3 were assigned using IMGT germline references. Reads with weak V/J assignments (E-value above 1e-6), missing CDR3, stop codons, out-of-frame junctions, or ambiguous translated residues were removed. A V3J clonotype was defined by an identical inferred V gene, J gene, and CDR3 amino acid sequence. Percentage overlap between repertoires was calculated by dividing the number of shared unique clonotypes by the size of the smaller repertoire. Repertoire richness was assessed with RTK rarefaction, the Chao1 estimator, and Recon v2.1 estimates of unobserved clonotypes. Generation probabilities were computed with OLGA for all TCRbeta clonotypes obtained by the gDNA method from a handful of donors. TCRdb mirrors the immuneACCESS table, restricted to in-frame sequences. Some clones are absent from its copies; in checked studies, under half trace to an unresolved V gene, and the reason for the others is unknown. Clone size and the V and J calls come from that table; the DNA yielded D and trimming. This sample has 2 million to 2.5 million clones in its table, and less than 95% of those were observed once. The leading ten clones occupy 0.9% to 1.4% of the sample.

CD8 naive samples consisted of CD45RO-negative cells that were positively selected for CCR7, yielding a CD45RA+CCR7+ population without TemRA cells. Donors were healthy HIV-negative adults with no recently reported acute infections or vaccinations. Only Caucasian adults living in Nashville, Tennessee, USA were represented among the donors. Blood was obtained by leukapheresis, after which PBMCs were separated by Ficoll-Histopaque density gradient centrifugation and cryopreserved in liquid nitrogen vapor phase. Analytical flow cytometry was used to check the purity and quantity of every magnetically sorted T cell population. Genomic DNA was isolated from each sorted fraction and quantified by UV absorbance on a Nanodrop 2000c. Summary of the overall study and its limitations: Sharing across a few donors was observed for around 5% of naive CD4, over 3% of naive CD8, 2.3% of memory CD4, and roughly 0.4% of memory CD8 clonotypes. Sampling was restricted to blood, and TCR repertoires in tissues likely differ from the TCR repertoires found in blood. Compared with non-shared clonotypes, clonotypes shared by all four sorted-subset donors had higher generation probabilities. The small number of donors limited the genetic and exposure-history diversity represented. Pairwise subsampling led to the expectation that sequencing depth would affect the degree of clonotype sharing among donors. Larger estimated clonotype richness was generally found for naive subsets than for memory subsets. Even with the large sequencing depth, rarefaction of the sorted-subset datasets indicated that sequencing was incomplete.

Based on the germline V gene, the CDR1 and CDR2 sequences are SQVTM and ANQGSEA. Inclusive of the bounding cysteine and phenylalanine, the CDR3 is 13 residues long. The sequence is cut down to CDR3 DNA, 39 bases in frame from base 1. The junction shows trimming of 5 bases on V and 1 base on J, plus 11 bases between the germline ends. To note about this clone: Its antigen is unknown. No clone much larger than this one lies a single base away; base qualities are absent.

The chain was built from TRBV29-1 and TRBJ1-1, with the identity of the D gene unclear. The sample consisted of naive CD8+ T cells sorted from blood. Reading the label with the study, this specimen's cell subset or site is: CD45RA+CCR7+. The TCR sequence derives from a man aged 18 to 30 in good health. The bases are TGCAGCGTTCTCCGCGCCAGGAACACTGAAGCTTTCTTT. It specifies CSVLRARNTEAFF.